The 25 T cell receptor beta chains given below trace back to one sample, sequenced in a study of T cell repertoires in cytomegalovirus infection. The antigens these receptors bind are not known. TCRdb re-called the reads through MiXCR, storing one row per CDR3 protein. The sample holds some 500,000 distinct CDR3 sequences; roughly 42% are singletons and the top ten take around 48%. Source: cultured PBMCs, taken from culture after CMV antigen stimulation. The source is a human donor in good health (CMV status not recorded). Some clones in this sample may be carry-over from other donors' samples.

For the CDR3, the DNA is TGTGCCATCAGTGATGGGGGAGGCTACGAGCAGTACTTC. This codes for CAISDGGGYEQYF. The V and J genes are TRBV10-3 and TRBJ2-7, with a possible D match to TRBD2 (6 bases). This CDR3 region has 13 residues. V dropped 3 bases and J dropped 3 bases, with 9 bases sitting between them. Germline CDR1 and CDR2: ENHRY and SYGVKD.

There are a few counts of this clonotype. The rearrangement links TRBV7-2 to TRBJ2-7; TRBD2 matches 7 bases. Germline CDR1 reads SGHTA; CDR2 reads FQGNSA. This CDR3 has 14 amino acids. J was trimmed by 2 bases and V by 5 bases; bases with no gene match: 6. CDR3 coding DNA: TGTGCCAGCAGCCCCCCCGGGACTACCTACGAGCAGTACTTC. Translated: CASSPPGTTYEQYF. The whole variable domain, filled in from reference TRBV7-2 and TRBJ2-7, reads GAGVSQSPSNKVTEKGKDVELRCDPISGHTALYWYRQSLGQGLEFLIYFQGNSAPDKSGLPSDRFSAERTGGSVSTLTIQRTQQEDSAVYLCASSPPGTTYEQYFGPGTRLTVT.

This clonotype was observed a few times. The V and J genes are TRBV25-1 and TRBJ2-1; a weak D match, TRBD2 (6 bases). Trimming removed 4 bases at V and 6 bases at J, with 19 bases between. The germline CDR1 and CDR2 sequences are MGHDK and SYGVNS. The CDR3 is made up of 16 amino acids. CDR3 DNA sequence: TGTGCCAGCAGTGGCCCGGAGGGAGACAGTCTCAATGAGCAGTTCTTC. Translating gives CASSGPEGDSLNEQFF.

This CDR3 is CASSPRDPQWNEQFF. In DNA form, the CDR3 reads TGCGCCAGCAGCCCCCGGGACCCCCAGTGGAATGAGCAGTTCTTC. The chain carries TRBV5-1 and TRBJ2-1, with D tentatively TRBD1 or TRBD2 (5 bases each). Germline V lookup: CDR1 SGHRS, CDR2 YFSETQ. V was clipped by 4 bases and J by 7 bases, with 18 bases between them. The CDR3 has 15 residues.

This chain joins TRBV7-8 and TRBJ2-5; possible D gene TRBD1, 5 bases. This CDR3 has 15 residues. From germline, CDR1 is SGHVS and CDR2 FQNEAQ. V lost 10 bases and J 5 bases, leaving 23 bases between the germline ends. The CDR3 here is CANRRSGNKGETQYF. In nucleotides, the CDR3 is TGTGCCAACAGACGGTCGGGCAACAAGGGGGAGACCCAGTACTTC.

This clonotype was counted only a few times. The rearrangement joins TRBV7-2 to TRBJ1-4; the match to TRBD1 covers 7 bases. Losses at the gene ends were 5 bases for V and 4 bases for J; bases not matched to a gene: 7. Germline CDR1 and CDR2: SGHTA and FQGNSA. The CDR3 spans 15 residues. CDR3 region: CASSQTGSINEKLFF. The CDR3 DNA follows: TGTGCCAGCAGCCAGACAGGGTCCATTAATGAAAAACTGTTTTTT.

The V gene is TRBV19, the J gene TRBJ1-5; TRBD1 aligns across 9 bases. The germline gives CDR1 LNHDA, CDR2 SQIVND (reference sequence). Trimming at V came to 9 bases and at J to 7 bases, leaving 4 bases not matched to a gene. The CDR3 is made up of 12 amino acids. Here the CDR3 reads CARDRGGQPQHF. CDR3 sequence (DNA): TGTGCCAGGGACAGGGGTGGGCAGCCCCAGCATTTT.

About this clonotype: Since a much larger clone is just one base distant, this may be a read error. The chain has TRBV7-2 and TRBJ2-2, with D perhaps matching TRBD2 (6 bases). This CDR3 contains 14 residues. Germline CDR1 and CDR2: SGHTA and FQGNSA. CDR3: CASRQRVATGEMFF. In nucleotides, the CDR3 is TGTGCCAGCAGACAGCGGGTTGCCACCGGGGAGATGTTTTTT.

The V and J genes are TRBV7-6 and TRBJ1-4, with a weak D call TRBD1 (5 bases). Germline CDR1 reads SGHVS; CDR2 reads FNYEAQ. The V gene lost 4 bases and the J gene lost 8 bases, with 17 bases spanning the gap. The CDR3 is 15 residues long. The CDR3 DNA reads TGTGCCAGCAGCTCGTTGGGGGGAGAGGAGGAAAAACTGTTTTTT. This encodes CASSSLGGEEEKLFF.

This sequence joins TRBV6-5 and TRBJ2-7; D remains unclear. Between the trimmed V and J ends, which lost 6 bases and 4 bases, there was a span of 25 bases. The CDR3 spans 17 residues. Germline CDR1 is MNHEY and CDR2 is SVGAGI. CDR3 in amino acids: CASSSKISRTFLYEQYF. CDR3 nucleotide sequence: TGTGCCAGCAGCAGCAAAATTAGTCGGACCTTTTTGTACGAGCAGTACTTC.

This clonotype is a singleton in its sample. The chain links TRBV6-2 or TRBV6-3 to TRBJ2-3; D is uncertain. The CDR3 has 12 residues. V shed 7 bases and J shed 4 bases, with 9 bases lying between them. Per the germline V gene, CDR1 is MNHEY and CDR2 is SVGEGT. The CDR3 nucleotides read TGTGCCAGCATGCCCGGGTCAGATACGCAGTATTTT. Translating gives CASMPGSDTQYF.

This clonotype was observed a few times. The V call is TRBV7-2, the J call TRBJ2-2, with D possibly being TRBD2 (6 bases). The CDR3 contains 18 residues. Germline CDR1 reads SGHTA; CDR2 reads FQGNSA. The V and J ends lost 2 bases and 2 bases respectively, with 18 bases between them. This chain's CDR3 is CASSLRGGLNYNTGELFF. The CDR3 nucleotides are TGTGCCAGCAGCTTACGTGGAGGGCTTAACTATAACACCGGGGAGCTGTTTTTT.

The rearrangement links TRBV7-6 to TRBJ2-7; 8 bases line up with TRBD2. CDR1 and CDR2 from the germline V gene are SGHVS and FNYEAQ. This CDR3 region has 16 residues. V lost 5 bases and J lost 0; bases outside the gene matches: 9. CDR3 loop: CASSNALAAISYEQYF. The CDR3, as DNA: TGTGCCAGCAGCAACGCACTAGCGGCCATCTCCTACGAGCAGTACTTC.

Of note for this clonotype: One junction end does not reproduce the germline sequence, and a read error may be involved. The rearrangement joins TRBV5-3 to TRBJ2-3, with 7 bases aligning to TRBD2. TRBV5-3 is an open reading frame, and its role is uncertain. This CDR3 is built from 18 residues. The CDR3 DNA reads TGTGCCAGCAGCTTTGAAGGGCGAGCGGGGACTAGCACAGATACGCAGTATTTT. It encodes CASSFEGRAGTSTDTQYF.

This clonotype was counted between two and nine times. The chain employs TRBV12-3 or TRBV12-4 and TRBJ2-3; D is undetermined. The ends were cut back, 1 base at V and 1 base at J, with 9 bases in the middle. The CDR3 runs to 15 residues. CDR3 DNA sequence: TGTGCCAGCAGTTTAGGGGGAATCCGCACAGATACGCAGTATTTT. Amino acids: CASSLGGIRTDTQYF.

In its sample, this clonotype was seen a few times. J is TRBJ2-3 and V is TRBV20-1; 7 bases agree with TRBD2. CDR3 length: 14 amino acids. Unmatched junction bases numbered 2, after V lost 2 bases and J lost 0 bases. The germline CDR1 and CDR2 sequences are DFQATT and SNEGSKA (reference sequence). In nucleotides, the CDR3 is TGCAGTGCTAGACTAGCGGCTAGCACAGATACGCAGTATTTT. This gives the protein CSARLAASTDTQYF.

The chain couples TRBV7-9 to TRBJ1-1; D not resolved. With 5 bases removed from V and 1 base from J, the gap between germline ends came to 14 bases. The CDR3 is 15 amino acids. CDR1 is SEHNR, CDR2 FQNEAQ, per germline (reference sequence). This chain's CDR3 is CASSKPTGRNTEAFF. The DNA for the CDR3 is TGTGCCAGCAGCAAGCCGACGGGAAGGAACACTGAAGCTTTCTTT.

The rearrangement joins TRBV7-2 to TRBJ2-7, with 13 positions matching TRBD2. V lost 5 bases to trimming and J lost 0 bases; unmatched junction nucleotides: 7. The CDR3 runs to 17 residues. Germline lookup yields CDR1 SGHTA and CDR2 FQGNSA. The CDR3 nucleotides are TGTGCCAGCAGCGTGGGACTAGCGGGGATCTCCTCCTACGAGCAGTACTTC. It codes for CASSVGLAGISSYEQYF. Filled out from reference TRBV7-2 and TRBJ2-7, the complete variable domain reads GAGVSQSPSNKVTEKGKDVELRCDPISGHTALYWYRQSLGQGLEFLIYFQGNSAPDKSGLPSDRFSAERTGGSVSTLTIQRTQQEDSAVYLCASSVGLAGISSYEQYFGPGTRLTVT.

This chain joins TRBV20-1 and TRBJ2-5; 8 nucleotides match TRBD2. CDR3 size: 15 residues. Trimming at V came to 6 bases and at J to 5 bases, leaving 14 bases not matched to a gene. Germline assignment: CDR1 DFQATT and CDR2 SNEGSKA (reference sequence). Written as DNA, the CDR3 is TGCAGTGCCATTGGAGTAGCGGGGCAGGAGGAGACCCAGTACTTC. Translation gives CSAIGVAGQEETQYF.

The genes are TRBV7-3 and TRBJ1-1, with D unclear. V lost 5 bases and J lost 1, with 14 bases in between. This CDR3 has 15 amino acids. The germline CDR1 and CDR2 sequences are SGHTA and FQGTGA. The CDR3 loop is CASSHNRAENTEAFF. CDR3 bases: TGTGCCAGCAGCCACAACCGGGCCGAGAACACTGAAGCTTTCTTT.

The V call is TRBV28, the J call TRBJ1-2; no clear D. The CDR3 is 13 residues long. Germline V gene sequence: CDR1 MDHEN, CDR2 SYDVKM. V shed 6 bases and J shed 8 bases, with 16 bases lying between them. The chain's CDR3 is CASSFTLFGGYTF. CDR3 in DNA: TGTGCCAGCAGCTTCACACTCTTTGGCGGCTACACCTTC.

The rearrangement links TRBV6-2 or TRBV6-3 to TRBJ2-7; TRBD2 aligns across 10 bases. Per the germline V gene, CDR1 is MNHEY and CDR2 is SVGEGT. The trim removed 11 bases at V and 3 bases at J, leaving 7 bases unmatched. This CDR3 spans 13 amino acids. CDR3 sequence reads: CASRTSGFYEQYF. CDR3 nucleotide sequence: TGTGCCTCGAGGACTAGCGGATTCTACGAGCAGTACTTC.

The count of this clonotype is one. The rearrangement uses TRBV6-1 and TRBJ2-2; D is uncertain. Trimming pared 1 base from V and 7 bases from J, leaving 4 bases between. CDR3 length: 12 residues. Looked up from germline, CDR1 is MNHNS and CDR2 is SASEGT. CDR3 DNA sequence: TGTGCCAGCAGTGAAGAGGGCGGGGAGCTGTTTTTT. The encoded protein is CASSEEGGELFF.

This chain's CDR3 is CASSRQGILPGELFF. As DNA, the CDR3 is TGTGCCAGCAGCCGACAGGGGATTCTCCCCGGGGAGCTGTTTTTT. V usage is TRBV11-2 and J usage is TRBJ2-2; 8 bases agree with TRBD1. There are 15 residues in the CDR3. V lost 5 bases to trimming and J lost 6 bases; unmatched junction nucleotides: 8. The germline V gene encodes CDR1 SGHAT and CDR2 FQNNGV.

This clonotype was counted only a few times. This rearrangement joins TRBV7-9 to TRBJ1-6; D is unclear. Trimming took off 5 bases at V and 7 bases at J, with 15 bases between the two ends. CDR3 length equals 15 residues. The germline V gene encodes CDR1 SEHNR and CDR2 FQNEAQ (reference sequence). The CDR3 bases are TGTGCCAGCAGCGATCCCCGGGGTGCCAATTCACCCCTCCACTTT. This gives the protein CASSDPRGANSPLHF. Using reference TRBV7-9 and TRBJ1-6 for the parts outside the CDR3, the full variable domain is DTGVSQNPRHKITKRGQNVTFRCDPISEHNRLYWYRQTLGQGPEFLTYFQNEAQLEKSRLLSDRFSAERPKGSFSTLEIQRTEQGDSAMYLCASSDPRGANSPLHFGNGTRLTVT.